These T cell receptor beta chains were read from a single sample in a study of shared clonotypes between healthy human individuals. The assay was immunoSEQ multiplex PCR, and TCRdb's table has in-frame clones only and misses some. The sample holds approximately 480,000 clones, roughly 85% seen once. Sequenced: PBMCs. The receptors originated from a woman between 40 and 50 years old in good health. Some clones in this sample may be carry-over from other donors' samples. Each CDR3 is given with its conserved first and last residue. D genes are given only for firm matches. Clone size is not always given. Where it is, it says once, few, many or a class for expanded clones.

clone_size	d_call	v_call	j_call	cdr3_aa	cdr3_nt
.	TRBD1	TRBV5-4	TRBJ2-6	CASSRTGGAGANVLTF	TGTGCCAGCAGCCGGACAGGGGGCGCTGGGGCCAACGTCCTGACTTTC
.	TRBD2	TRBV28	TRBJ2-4	CASSFELALAGGRGKNIQYF	TGTGCCAGCAGTTTCGAACTGGCACTAGCGGGAGGGAGAGGCAAAAACATTCAGTACTTC
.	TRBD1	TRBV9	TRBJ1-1	CASSYTTGTNTEAFF	TGTGCCAGCAGCTACACGACAGGGACGAACACTGAAGCTTTCTTT
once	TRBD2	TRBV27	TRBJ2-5	CASSLGGGPLEQYF	TGTGCCAGCAGTTTGGGGGGAGGGCCCCTAGAGCAGTACTTC
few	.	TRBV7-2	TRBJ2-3	CASSPSTDTQYF	TGTGCCAGCAGCCCTAGCACAGATACGCAGTATTTT
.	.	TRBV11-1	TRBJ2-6	CATGLPGANVLTF	TGTGCCACCGGACTCCCTGGGGCCAACGTCCTGACTTTC
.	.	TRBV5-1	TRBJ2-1	CASTSTQGSYNEQFF	TGCGCCAGCACCTCTACACAGGGCTCCTACAATGAGCAGTTCTTC
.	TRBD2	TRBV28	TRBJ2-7	CASSMSSGSIYEQYF	TGTGCCAGCAGTATGTCTAGCGGGAGTATCTACGAGCAGTACTTC
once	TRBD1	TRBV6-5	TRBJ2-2	CASMRDRADTGELFF	TGTGCCAGCATGAGGGACAGGGCGGACACCGGGGAGCTGTTTTTT
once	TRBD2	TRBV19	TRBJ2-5	CASNGGRVETQYF	TGTGCCAGCAATGGCGGGAGAGTAGAGACCCAGTACTTC
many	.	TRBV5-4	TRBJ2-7	CASSLGDGAYEQYF	TGTGCCAGCAGCTTAGGGGACGGAGCCTACGAGCAGTACTTC
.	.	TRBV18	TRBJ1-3	CASSPSRQGDHSGNTIYF	TGTGCCAGCTCACCAAGCCGTCAGGGAGATCACTCTGGAAACACCATATATTTT
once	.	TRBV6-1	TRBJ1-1	CASRSTFAGTEAFF	TGTGCCAGCAGATCCACTTTTGCGGGCACTGAAGCTTTCTTT
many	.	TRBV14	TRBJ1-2	CASSPRESYGYTF	TGTGCCAGCAGCCCCAGGGAATCCTATGGCTACACCTTC
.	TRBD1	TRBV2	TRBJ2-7	CASRDRRDRGYEQYF	TGTGCCAGCAGGGATCGTCGGGACAGGGGCTACGAGCAGTACTTC
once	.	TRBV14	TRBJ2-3	CASSLQGTDTQYF	TGTGCCAGCAGCCTACAGGGCACAGATACGCAGTATTTT
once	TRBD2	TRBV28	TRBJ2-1	CASSGGTSLNEQFF	TGTGCCAGCAGTGGAGGGACTAGCTTGAATGAGCAGTTCTTC
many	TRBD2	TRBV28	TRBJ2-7	CASSLILGGRTSYEQYF	TGTGCCAGCAGTTTAATTCTAGGCGGGAGAACCTCCTACGAGCAGTACTTC
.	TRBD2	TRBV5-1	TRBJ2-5	CASSFDSGRVETQYF	TGCGCCAGCAGCTTCGATAGCGGGCGTGTTGAGACCCAGTACTTC
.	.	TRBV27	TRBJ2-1	CASSSPSYEQFF	TGTGCCAGCAGTTCGCCTAGTTATGAGCAGTTCTTC
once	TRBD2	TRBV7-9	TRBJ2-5	CASSLAGDTVTQYF	TGTGCCAGCAGCTTGGCGGGAGATACGGTGACCCAGTACTTC
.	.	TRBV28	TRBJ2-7	CASSNGQTLGDEQYF	TGTGCCAGCAGTAACGGACAGACACTAGGGGACGAGCAGTACTTC
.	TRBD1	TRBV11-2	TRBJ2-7	CASSWTGSYEQYF	TGTGCCAGCAGCTGGACAGGATCCTACGAGCAGTACTTC
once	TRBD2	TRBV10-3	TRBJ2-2	CAISLGRGWTGELFF	TGTGCCATCAGCCTAGGGAGGGGATGGACCGGGGAGCTGTTTTTT
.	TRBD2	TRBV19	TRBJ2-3	CASGNRKRGLTDTQYF	TGTGCCAGTGGTAACCGCAAGCGGGGCCTCACAGATACGCAGTATTTT
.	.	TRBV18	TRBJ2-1	CASSPHPPGPTTWGEQFF	TGTGCCAGCTCACCACATCCGCCGGGTCCAACTACATGGGGTGAGCAGTTCTTC
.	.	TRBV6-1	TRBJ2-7	CASGEEGGGPYEQYF	TGTGCCAGCGGTGAAGAAGGGGGAGGGCCCTACGAGCAGTACTTC
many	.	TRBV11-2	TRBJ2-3	CASSLERQDTQYF	TGTGCCAGCAGCTTAGAGCGGCAGGATACGCAGTATTTT
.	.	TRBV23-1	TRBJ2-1	CSPPRSEPCNEQFF	TGCTCCCCCCCCAGGAGCGAACCCTGCAATGAGCAGTTCTTC
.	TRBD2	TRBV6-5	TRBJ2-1	CASSYSSSGSANEQFF	TGTGCCAGCAGTTACTCCTCTAGCGGGAGTGCAAATGAGCAGTTCTTC
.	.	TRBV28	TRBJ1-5	CASIQSGDGQPQHF	TGTGCCAGCATACAAAGCGGGGACGGTCAGCCCCAGCATTTT
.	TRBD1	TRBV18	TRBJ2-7	CASSPFETGVSYEQYF	TGTGCCAGCTCACCCTTCGAGACAGGGGTTTCCTACGAGCAGTACTTC
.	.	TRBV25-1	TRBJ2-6	CASSEGQGSGANVLTF	TGTGCCAGCAGTGAAGGGCAGGGCTCCGGGGCCAACGTCCTGACTTTC
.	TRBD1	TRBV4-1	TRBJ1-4	CASSQEPTGWGEKLFF	TGCGCCAGCAGCCAAGAACCGACAGGGTGGGGTGAAAAACTGTTTTTT
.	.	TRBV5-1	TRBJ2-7	CASTVGRAPTDEQYF	TGCGCCAGCACCGTGGGCAGGGCCCCTACGGACGAGCAGTACTTC